This T cell receptor (beta chain) derives from a study of technical replicates of blood from a few donors. This CDR3 contains 14 residues. Germline lookup yields CDR1 ENHRY and CDR2 SYGVKD. The germline V and J ends were trimmed by 0 bases and 8 bases, with 13 bases remaining between them. Libraries were prepared by immunoSEQ multiplex PCR; TCRdb keeps only in-frame clonotypes and omits some of them. This repertoire shows some 70,000 clones, roughly 93% found once; its top ten account for about 0.4%. Source material: T cells isolated from PBMCs. The source of this sequence is a human donor in good health. This chain links TRBV10-3 with TRBJ1-2; no reliable D call. DNA of the CDR3: TGTGCCATCAGTGAGTCAGGAGGAATGGGGGGCTACACCTTC. Amino acid sequence: CAISESGGMGGYTF.